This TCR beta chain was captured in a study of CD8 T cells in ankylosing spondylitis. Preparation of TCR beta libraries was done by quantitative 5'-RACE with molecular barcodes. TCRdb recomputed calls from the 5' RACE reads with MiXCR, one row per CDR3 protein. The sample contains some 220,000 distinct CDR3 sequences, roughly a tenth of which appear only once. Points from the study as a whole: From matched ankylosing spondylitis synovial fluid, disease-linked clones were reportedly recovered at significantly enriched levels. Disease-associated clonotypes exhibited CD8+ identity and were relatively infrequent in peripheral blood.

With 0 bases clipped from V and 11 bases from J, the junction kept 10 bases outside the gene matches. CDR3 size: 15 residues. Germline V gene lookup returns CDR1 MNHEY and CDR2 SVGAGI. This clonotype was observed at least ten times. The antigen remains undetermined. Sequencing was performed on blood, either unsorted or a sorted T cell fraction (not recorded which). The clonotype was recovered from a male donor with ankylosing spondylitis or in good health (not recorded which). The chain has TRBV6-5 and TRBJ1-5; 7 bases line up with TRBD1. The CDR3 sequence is CASSYSGEGASAQHF. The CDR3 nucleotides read TGTGCCAGCAGTTACTCGGGGGAGGGGGCATCAGCCCAGCATTTT.